Sequencing of this TCR beta chain was carried out in a study of blood T cell repertoires in COVID-19. The overall study: From the United States, Italy and Spain came samples of acute and convalescent COVID-19.

Measured with immunoSEQ multiplex PCR; TCRdb has only the in-frame clones, and not every one. The sample consists of under 300,000 clones, 88% of them appearing once. V lost 3 bases and J lost 6, with 9 bases in between. Per germline, CDR1 MGHRA and CDR2 YSYEKL. The length of the CDR3 is 13 residues. Sample: peripheral blood. The receptor was derived from a woman between 40 and 55 years old who had recovered from COVID-19. The rearrangement links TRBV4-1 to TRBJ2-1; tentative D call: TRBD2 (6 bases). CDR3: CASSQGLPNEQFF. CDR3 bases: TGCGCCAGCAGCCAGGGACTCCCCAATGAGCAGTTCTTC.